This TCR beta chain came from a study of T cell repertoires in cytomegalovirus infection. About the study: Public TCR beta signature analysis indicated the presence of both CMV infection and matching HLA type. Study conclusions and caveats: The cumulative frequency of public TCR beta families identified carriers of CMV plus the relevant HLA. The study found HLA-C-restricted CMV-specific TCR beta clonotypes dominating the ex vivo response.

TCRdb redid the calling of the reads with MiXCR, one entry per CDR3 protein. Here the sample spans about 530,000 distinct CDR3 sequences, approximately 25% being singletons. This clonotype was counted many times. The antigen is not known. V was trimmed by 5 bases and J by 10 bases, leaving 17 bases between them. The CDR3 length is 13 residues. Per the germline V gene, CDR1 is SGHVS and CDR2 is FNYEAQ. The sequence came from a human donor in good health (CMV status not recorded). Some clones in this sample may be carry-over from other donors' samples. The chain recombines TRBV7-6 with TRBJ1-1; D might be TRBD1 (6 bases). Sequenced material: PBMCs. The CDR3: CASSPGRVGGAFF. The CDR3 nucleotides read TGTGCCAGCAGCCCTGGACGGGTAGGGGGAGCTTTCTTT.